Following are 11 T cell receptor beta chains from one sample sequenced in a study of cytomegalovirus exposure and HLA in healthy donors. The study ran its PCR with 60 Vbeta and 13 Jbeta primers. Clones were sequenced by immunoSEQ multiplex PCR, and TCRdb holds only the in-frame ones, with some missing. In the table there are around 190,000 clones, 79% of which are singletons. What was sequenced was PBMCs. The receptors shown here come from a woman under 30 in good health and CMV-seronegative.

The chain recombines TRBV6-5 with TRBJ1-2; TRBD1 is a possible D gene (5 bases). Trimming removed 8 bases at V and 6 bases at J, with 16 bases between. The CDR3 is 13 amino acids. In germline, CDR1 is MNHEY, CDR2 SVGAGI. The CDR3: CASQEDGTNGYTF. The CDR3 DNA reads TGTGCCAGCCAGGAGGACGGGACTAATGGCTACACCTTC.

This sequence joins TRBV5-1 and TRBJ2-3; perhaps TRBD1 as D (6 bases). Per the germline V gene, CDR1 is SGHRS and CDR2 is YFSETQ. V lost 5 bases and J lost 0, with 13 bases in between. CDR3 length: 15 amino acids. CDR3 sequence: CASSLRQDSTDTQYF. CDR3 nucleotides: TGCGCCAGCAGTCTCCGACAGGATAGCACAGATACGCAGTATTTT.

The chain recombines TRBV5-1 with TRBJ2-7, with a tentative D call TRBD2 (5 bases). This CDR3 has 15 amino acids. V was pared by 0 bases and J by 5 bases, with 15 bases between. Germline V gene lookup returns CDR1 SGHRS and CDR2 YFSETQ. The chain's CDR3 is CASSLGEGFMDEQYF. The DNA for the CDR3 is TGCGCCAGCAGCTTGGGTGAGGGTTTCATGGACGAGCAGTACTTC.

The chain links TRBV15 to TRBJ1-1; TRBD1 agrees at 9 bases. The V gene end was trimmed by 0 bases and the J gene end by 4 bases; junction bases not matched to a gene: 0. Germline V gene sequence: CDR1 LNHNV, CDR2 YYDKDF (reference sequence). The CDR3 has 14 amino acids. CDR3 amino acids: CATSREDRGTEAFF. The CDR3 DNA reads as TGTGCCACCAGCAGAGAGGACAGGGGCACTGAAGCTTTCTTT.

The rearrangement joins TRBV10-1 to TRBJ2-1; 13 nucleotides align to TRBD2. The J segment lost 3 bases and the V segment lost 2 bases, leaving 1 base of the junction unmatched. The CDR3 has 16 residues. The germline gives CDR1 WNHNN, CDR2 SYGVQD (reference sequence). The CDR3 DNA follows: TGCGCCAGCAGTGAGGGGACTAGCGGGAACTACAATGAGCAGTTCTTC. It translates to CASSEGTSGNYNEQFF.

This sequence joins TRBV7-9 and TRBJ2-3, with 13 nucleotides matching TRBD2. The CDR3 is 17 amino acids. V shed 1 base and J 1 base; nucleotides not matched to a gene: 2. Germline CDR1 SEHNR, CDR2 FQNEAQ (reference sequence). DNA of the CDR3: TGTGCCAGCAGCTTAGGCGGGACTAGCGGGGGCACAGATACGCAGTATTTT. Translated: CASSLGGTSGGTDTQYF.

This chain links TRBV28 with TRBJ2-5; 16 bases align to TRBD2. The CDR3 is 17 residues long. V lost 5 bases to trimming and J lost 4 bases; unmatched junction nucleotides: 7. Germline loops: CDR1 MDHEN, CDR2 SYDVKM. As DNA, the CDR3 is TGTGCCAGCAGTCCGGGACTAGCGGGAGGGCCCCGAGAGACCCAGTACTTC. It yields the protein CASSPGLAGGPRETQYF.

The V call is TRBV30, the J call TRBJ2-3, with D perhaps TRBD1 (8 bases). This CDR3 is built from 14 residues. Germline CDR1 GTSNPN, CDR2 SVGIG (reference sequence). V lost 1 base, J lost 4 bases, and 12 bases lay in between. DNA for the CDR3: TGTGCCTGGAGTGGACAGGGGAGGGCAGATACGCAGTATTTT. Protein sequence: CAWSGQGRADTQYF.

The chain carries TRBV18 and TRBJ1-3; no reliable D call. Germline-derived CDR1 and CDR2 are KGHSH and LQKENI. Trimming left V 3 bases short and J 1 base short, with 19 bases between. This CDR3 is built from 18 residues. The CDR3 DNA is TGTGCCAGCTCACCCTTCACATCTTCTGGCATGTCTGGAAACACCATATATTTT. Amino acid sequence: CASSPFTSSGMSGNTIYF.

V and J are TRBV5-4 and TRBJ1-2; 12 positions match TRBD1. The CDR3 is 17 residues long. Germline values: CDR1 SGHNT, CDR2 YYREEE (reference sequence). V lost 4 bases to trimming and J lost 3 bases; unmatched junction nucleotides: 10. The CDR3 coding sequence is TGTGCCAGCAGCAAACCGGGACAGGGGGCAGAGGACTATGGCTACACCTTC. It is translated as CASSKPGQGAEDYGYTF.

The chain joins TRBV29-1 to TRBJ2-1; 7 bases line up with TRBD1. This CDR3 is built from 13 residues. V lost 8 bases, J lost 3 bases, and 7 bases stayed unmatched. Germline V gives CDR1 SQVTM, CDR2 ANQGSEA. In DNA, the CDR3 is TGCAGCTGCGACAGGGCTTACTACAATGAGCAGTTCTTC. It translates to CSCDRAYYNEQFF.